This is a list of T cell receptor beta chains from one sample in a study of blood T cells in healthy people across ages. TCRdb itself ran the 5' RACE reads through MiXCR, one entry per CDR3 protein. The table shows 650,000 to 700,000 distinct CDR3 sequences, with approximately 29% occurring only once. What was sequenced was blood. These receptors were obtained from a woman older than 75 in good health. CDR3s include the opening cysteine and the closing phenylalanine or tryptophan. A D gene is named only where the DNA matches it firmly. The size of a clone is reported for some rows only, either as once, few or many, or as a class for expanded clones.

d_call clone_size j_call v_call cdr3_aa cdr3_nt
- - TRBJ1-1 TRBV3-1 CASSQERSLNTEAFF TGTGCCAGCAGCCAAGAGAGGAGTTTAAACACTGAAGCTTTCTTT
TRBD1 many TRBJ2-7 TRBV5-6 CASSRTGTGADPSSYEQYF TGTGCCAGCAGCCGAACCGGGACAGGGGCCGACCCGAGCTCCTACGAGCAGTACTTC
- many TRBJ2-3 TRBV20-1 CSAPSTAGSFTDTQYF TGCAGTGCCCCATCTACGGCGGGGTCTTTCACAGATACGCAGTATTTT
TRBD2 many TRBJ2-1 TRBV11-1 CASSLGLAGGKGVSSYNEQFF TGTGCCAGCAGCTTAGGGCTAGCGGGGGGAAAAGGAGTGAGCTCCTACAATGAGCAGTTCTTC
- - TRBJ2-1 TRBV12-3/TRBV12-4 CASSLYGREQFF TGTGCCAGCAGTTTATATGGGAGGGAGCAGTTCTTC
TRBD2 - TRBJ2-5 TRBV7-9 CASSLVLAGYYQETQYF TGTGCCAGCAGCTTAGTACTAGCGGGGTATTACCAAGAGACCCAGTACTTC
- many TRBJ1-1 TRBV7-8 CASSEGIAGVNTEAFF TGTGCCAGCAGCGAGGGTATCGCGGGGGTGAACACTGAAGCTTTCTTT
TRBD1 few TRBJ1-1 TRBV28 CASSRTGVSTEAFF TGTGCCAGCAGCCGGACAGGGGTGAGCACTGAAGCTTTCTTT
TRBD1 many TRBJ1-5 TRBV3-1 CASSQTRTGGQPQHF TGTGCCAGCAGCCAAACCAGGACAGGGGGGCAGCCCCAGCATTTT
TRBD2 many TRBJ2-1 TRBV6-2/TRBV6-3 CASRNARGASSYNEQFF TGTGCCAGCAGAAATGCGCGGGGGGCTAGCTCCTACAATGAGCAGTTCTTC
TRBD1 many TRBJ1-1 TRBV20-1 CSARDRGLNTEAFF TGCAGTGCTAGGGACAGGGGGCTGAACACTGAAGCTTTCTTT
- many TRBJ1-1 TRBV29-1 CSVEDVGRSQAFF TGCAGCGTTGAAGATGTAGGCAGGTCCCAAGCTTTCTTT
- few TRBJ1-1 TRBV6-1 CASSGITLNTGAFF TGTGCCAGCAGTGGGATCACATTGAACACTGGAGCTTTCTTT
TRBD2 few TRBJ2-3 TRBV5-1 CASSLDAAGSRGTQYF TGCGCCAGCAGCTTGGATGCAGCGGGGAGCCGCGGTACGCAGTATTTT
TRBD2 - TRBJ2-7 TRBV6-5 CASSVRRGDYEQYF TGTGCCAGCAGTGTCCGACGGGGGGACTACGAGCAGTACTTC
TRBD2 - TRBJ2-1 TRBV10-3 CAISTGTSPNNEQFF TGTGCCATCAGCACCGGGACTAGTCCCAACAATGAGCAGTTCTTC
TRBD2 - TRBJ2-7 TRBV20-1 CSARGRGDSNEQYF TGCAGTGCTAGGGGGCGGGGGGACTCCAACGAGCAGTACTTC
TRBD2 once TRBJ2-1 TRBV7-2 CASSPRTKTSGRAERYEQFF TGTGCCAGCAGCCCCCGGACAAAGACTAGCGGGAGGGCCGAGAGATATGAGCAGTTCTTC
TRBD2 - TRBJ2-1 TRBV20-1 CSASSGRYSNEQFF TGTAGTGCCAGTAGCGGGAGGTACTCGAATGAGCAGTTCTTT
TRBD1 many TRBJ1-5 TRBV7-2 CASSSGTGGTQPQHF TGTGCCAGCAGCTCCGGGACAGGTGGTACTCAGCCCCAGCATTTT
TRBD2 many TRBJ2-4 TRBV12-3/TRBV12-4 CASSLRGGKNIQYF TGTGCCAGCAGTTTGCGGGGGGGAAAAAACATTCAGTACTTC
- few TRBJ1-3 TRBV6-5 CASSYLRGNTIYF TGTGCCAGCAGTTACCTCAGAGGAAACACCATATATTTT
- many TRBJ2-1 TRBV5-6 CASTRLGEQFF TGTGCCAGCACTCGATTGGGTGAGCAGTTCTTC
- few TRBJ1-1 TRBV5-1 CASSGGLGINTEAFF TGCGCCAGCAGCGGGGGTTTGGGTATCAACACTGAAGCTTTCTTT
- few TRBJ2-1 TRBV18 CASSPRTGDEQFF TGTGCCAGCTCACCACGGACTGGGGATGAGCAGTTCTTC
TRBD1 - TRBJ1-1 TRBV9 CTSSTHGQGSTEAFF TGTACCAGCAGCACCCATGGACAGGGAAGCACTGAAGCTTTCTTT
TRBD1 few TRBJ1-1 TRBV12-3/TRBV12-4 CASSSDRGRTEAFF TGTGCCAGCAGTTCGGACAGGGGGAGGACTGAAGCTTTCTTT
TRBD2 - TRBJ2-2 TRBV5-1 CASSSGLAGGPRQVFGELFF TGCGCCAGCAGCTCAGGACTAGCGGGGGGGCCACGTCAAGTCTTCGGGGAGCTGTTTTTT
TRBD1 - TRBJ1-2 TRBV20-1 CSAPSGGSNYGYTF TGCAGTGCTCCCTCAGGGGGCTCTAACTATGGCTACACCTTC
TRBD1 many TRBJ2-5 TRBV4-3 CASSQGWTGAQTQYF TGCGCCAGCAGCCAAGGGTGGACAGGAGCCCAGACCCAGTACTTC
- - TRBJ2-6 TRBV11-2 CASSFIGANVLTF TGTGCCAGCAGCTTTATCGGGGCCAACGTCCTGACTTTC